This is a list of T cell receptor beta chains from one sample in a study of blood T cell repertoires in COVID-19. Sequencing was performed with immunoSEQ multiplex PCR; in TCRdb, only in-frame clones are kept and a portion is missing. Of some 53,000 clones listed, roughly 87% are singletons. The material sequenced was peripheral blood. These receptors were collected from a human donor with active COVID-19. The donor label of this sample is uncertain. Both conserved end residues are part of each CDR3. The D gene is left open where the match is weak. A row's size may be missing; if present it is once, few, many or a size class.

NA,TRBD1,TRBJ1-2,TRBV7-9,CASSPDRGGYTF,TGTGCCAGCAGCCCCGACAGGGGTGGCTACACCTTC
NA,NA,TRBJ2-1,TRBV5-1,CASRVIGRNNEQFF,TGCGCCAGCAGGGTGATCGGTAGAAACAATGAGCAGTTCTTC
NA,NA,TRBJ2-3,TRBV14,CASSRLRTDTQYF,TGTGCCAGCAGCCGTCTCAGGACAGATACGCAGTATTTT
NA,TRBD2,TRBJ2-5,TRBV11-2,CASSLVASGGETQYF,TGTGCCAGCAGCTTAGTCGCTAGCGGGGGAGAGACCCAGTACTTC
NA,TRBD2,TRBJ2-3,TRBV3-1/TRBV3-2,CASSQVELGLAGAMAQYF,TGTGCCAGCAGCCAAGTGGAGTTGGGACTAGCGGGAGCTATGGCGCAGTATTTT
NA,TRBD2,TRBJ2-1,TRBV5-1,CASSEQTSGGRTEQFF,TGCGCCAGCAGCGAACAGACTAGCGGGGGGCGGACTGAGCAGTTCTTC
NA,NA,TRBJ1-1,TRBV19,CASSIGNRAEAFF,TGTGCCAGTAGTATTGGGAACAGGGCCGAAGCTTTCTTT
NA,TRBD2,TRBJ2-1,TRBV14,CASSQQTSGVGEQFF,TGTGCCAGCAGCCAACAGACTAGCGGGGTTGGGGAGCAGTTCTTC
NA,TRBD2,TRBJ2-1,TRBV3-1/TRBV3-2,CASSQLAGPYNEQFF,TGTGCCAGCAGCCAACTAGCGGGGCCCTACAATGAGCAGTTCTTC
NA,NA,TRBJ2-6,TRBV3-1/TRBV3-2,CASSQSERHLSGPVLTF,TGTGCCAGCAGCCAAAGCGAAAGACACCTCAGCGGCCCCGTCCTGACTTTC
once,NA,TRBJ2-7,TRBV12-3/TRBV12-4,CASSSLRVSEQYF,TGTGCCAGCAGTTCCCTGAGGGTGAGCGAGCAGTACTTC
NA,NA,TRBJ1-2,TRBV11-2,CASTSGIGALSGYTF,TGTGCCAGCACCTCCGGCATAGGGGCGCTTTCTGGCTACACCTTC
few,TRBD1,TRBJ1-5,TRBV7-8,CASSLARGLGNQPQHF,TGTGCCAGCAGCTTAGCCAGGGGGCTGGGCAATCAGCCCCAGCATTTT
NA,NA,TRBJ2-1,TRBV6-4,CASSDEGFYNEQFF,TGTGCCAGCAGTGACGAGGGATTTTACAATGAGCAGTTCTTC
NA,TRBD1,TRBJ2-2,TRBV7-7,CASSPRWTGGTGELFF,TGTGCTAGCAGCCCGAGGTGGACAGGGGGCACCGGGGAGCTGTTTTTT
NA,TRBD2,TRBJ2-1,TRBV4-2,CASSQDLTGTGGYNEQFF,TGTGCCAGCAGCCAAGACCTCACCGGGACGGGAGGCTACAATGAGCAGTTCTTC
NA,TRBD1,TRBJ2-2,TRBV6-4,CASSRQGANTGELFF,TGTGCCAGCAGCCGACAGGGGGCGAACACCGGGGAGCTGTTTTTT
NA,NA,TRBJ2-5,TRBV18,CASSRGSGETQYF,TGTGCCAGCTCACGTGGGTCCGGGGAGACCCAGTACTTC
NA,TRBD1,TRBJ1-3,TRBV30,CAWSPPGQGIGNTIYF,TGTGCCTGGAGTCCTCCGGGACAGGGGATCGGAAACACCATATATTTT
NA,NA,TRBJ2-3,TRBV5-1,CASSLVGGYEDTQYF,TGCGCCAGCAGCTTGGTTGGCGGTTATGAGGATACGCAGTATTTT
NA,NA,TRBJ2-1,TRBV7-2,CASSPTGGPSASTGEQFF,TGTGCCAGCAGCCCGACCGGTGGGCCTAGCGCTTCTACAGGTGAGCAGTTCTTC
NA,TRBD1,TRBJ1-6,TRBV7-6,CASSLEPYHGQGGSPLHF,TGTGCCAGCAGCTTAGAGCCCTACCACGGACAGGGGGGATCACCCCTCCACTTT
NA,TRBD2,TRBJ2-3,TRBV7-8,CASKSRTSGPLTDTQYF,TGTGCCAGCAAAAGCCGAACTAGCGGCCCCCTCACAGATACGCAGTATTTT
few,NA,TRBJ2-7,TRBV7-9,CASSLGASTYYEQYF,TGTGCCAGCAGCTTAGGAGCTTCGACATACTACGAGCAGTACTTC
NA,TRBD2,TRBJ2-1,TRBV6-5,CASSPSSGGVNEQFF,TGTGCCAGCAGCCCCAGTAGCGGGGGGGTCAATGAGCAGTTCTTC
NA,NA,TRBJ2-2,TRBV6-5,CASSARFANTGELFF,TGTGCCAGCAGCGCTAGGTTCGCGAACACCGGGGAGCTGTTTTTT
NA,NA,TRBJ2-1,TRBV7-3,CASSFSPGYEQFF,TGTGCCAGCAGCTTCTCGCCAGGTTACGAGCAGTTCTTC
NA,TRBD1,TRBJ1-2,TRBV12-3/TRBV12-4,CASTQGSPSGYTF,TGTGCCAGCACACAGGGGAGTCCGAGCGGCTACACCTTC
NA,NA,TRBJ1-5,TRBV9,CASSVAPRQPQHF,TGTGCCAGCAGCGTAGCTCCGAGACAGCCCCAGCATTTT
few,TRBD1,TRBJ1-5,TRBV27,CASSETGKGQPQHF,TGTGCCAGCAGCGAGACAGGGAAGGGTCAGCCCCAGCATTTT